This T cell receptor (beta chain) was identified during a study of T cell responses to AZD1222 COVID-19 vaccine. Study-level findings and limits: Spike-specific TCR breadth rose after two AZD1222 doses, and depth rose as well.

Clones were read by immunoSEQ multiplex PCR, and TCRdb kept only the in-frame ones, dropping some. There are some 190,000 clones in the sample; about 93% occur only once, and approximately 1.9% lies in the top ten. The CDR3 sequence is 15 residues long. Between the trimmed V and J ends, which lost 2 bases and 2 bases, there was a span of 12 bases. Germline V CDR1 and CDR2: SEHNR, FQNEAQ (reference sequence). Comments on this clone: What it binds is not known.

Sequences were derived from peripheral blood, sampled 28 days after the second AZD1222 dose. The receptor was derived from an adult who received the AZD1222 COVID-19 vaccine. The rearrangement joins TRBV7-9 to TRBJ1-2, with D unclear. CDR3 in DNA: TGTGCCAGCAGCTTAAGCCTCGGCACAAACTATGGCTACACCTTC. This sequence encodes CASSLSLGTNYGYTF.